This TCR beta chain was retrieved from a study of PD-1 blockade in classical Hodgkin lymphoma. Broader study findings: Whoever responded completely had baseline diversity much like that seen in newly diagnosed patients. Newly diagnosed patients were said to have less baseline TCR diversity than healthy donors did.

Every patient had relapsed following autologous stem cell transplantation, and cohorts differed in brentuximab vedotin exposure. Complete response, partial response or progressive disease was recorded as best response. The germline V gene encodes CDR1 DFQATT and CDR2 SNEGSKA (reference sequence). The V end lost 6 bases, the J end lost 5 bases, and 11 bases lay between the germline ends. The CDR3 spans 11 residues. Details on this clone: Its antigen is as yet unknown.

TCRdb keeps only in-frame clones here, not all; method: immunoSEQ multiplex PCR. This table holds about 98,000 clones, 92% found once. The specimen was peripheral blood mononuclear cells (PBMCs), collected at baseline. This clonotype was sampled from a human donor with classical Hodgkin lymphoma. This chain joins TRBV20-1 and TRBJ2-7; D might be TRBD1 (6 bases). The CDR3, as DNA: TGCAGTGCGGAAACAGGGAACGAGCAGTACTTC. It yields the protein CSAETGNEQYF.